The next 28 T cell receptor beta chains were all read from a single sample in a study of beta chain features in type 1 diabetes. The study, taken as a whole, reports: TCRB CDR3s were moderately but significantly shorter in Type 1 diabetes patients in all four CD4+ subsets.

The study reverse transcribed the entire isolated RNA, so it sequenced expressed TCRB transcripts. Profiling relied on immunoSEQ multiplex PCR, and the TCRdb table lists in-frame clones only, not all of them. This sample carries 250,000 to 300,000 clones, approximately 24% of them seen once, and the ten largest clones take 0.012%. These TCRs' antigens remain unknown. The material sequenced was naive CD4+ T cells from blood. These receptors were obtained from a woman aged 30 to 39 with type 1 diabetes.

This clone occurred a few times. The chain has TRBV5-4 and TRBJ2-3; D is perhaps TRBD1 (6 bases). Germline loops: CDR1 SGHNT, CDR2 YYREEE (reference sequence). The CDR3 spans 15 residues. The V end was cut by 3 bases, the J end by 4 bases, with 15 bases between. CDR3 nucleotide sequence: TGTGCCAGCAGCTCGAGGACAGAAGGATCAGATACGCAGTATTTT. Translation: CASSSRTEGSDTQYF. Full variable domain (rest looked up from reference TRBV5-4 and TRBJ2-3): ETGVTQSPTHLIKTRGQQVTLRCSSQSGHNTVSWYQQALGQGPQFIFQYYREEENGRGNFPPRFSGLQFPNYSSELNVNALELDDSALYLCASSSRTEGSDTQYFGPGTRLTVL.

There are a few counts of this clone. Other DNA sequences in the same sample also yield this CDR3. J is TRBJ1-1 and V is TRBV29-1; D is undetermined. Trimming left V 6 bases short and J 0 bases short, with 11 bases between. CDR1 is SQVTM and CDR2 is ANQGSEA in the germline V gene. This CDR3 region has 13 residues. CDR3 amino acids: CSVVGRMNTEAFF. The CDR3, as DNA: TGCAGCGTCGTCGGGAGAATGAACACTGAAGCTTTCTTT.

This clone has only a few counts. V and J are TRBV5-1 and TRBJ1-1, with TRBD1 matching 7 bases. CDR3 size: 14 residues. J was trimmed by 1 base and V by 3 bases; bases with no gene match: 3. Germline V gene lookup returns CDR1 SGHRS and CDR2 YFSETQ. The CDR3: CASSWGDRNTEAFF. In nucleotides, the CDR3 is TGCGCCAGCAGCTGGGGGGACAGGAACACTGAAGCTTTCTTT.

The V call is TRBV2, the J call TRBJ2-7; TRBD2 might be the D (5 bases). The ends were cut back, 6 bases at V and 2 bases at J, with 11 bases in the middle. The CDR3 runs to 13 residues. CDR1 is SNHLY, CDR2 FYNNEI, per germline. The CDR3, as DNA: TGTGCCAGCAGAGCGGTGGTGGCCTACGAGCAGTACTTC. It is translated as CASRAVVAYEQYF.

The table lists this clone with a few counts. Other DNA sequences in this sample translate to the same CDR3. V usage is TRBV7-3 and J usage is TRBJ2-1, with 8 bases fitting TRBD2. J lost 2 bases, V lost 0 bases, and 0 bases had no gene match. The length of the CDR3 is 15 residues. The germline gives CDR1 SGHTA, CDR2 FQGTGA. This CDR3 reads CASSLTSGTYNEQFF. CDR3 sequence (DNA): TGTGCCAGCAGCTTAACTAGCGGGACCTACAATGAGCAGTTCTTC.

This clone was picked up a small number of times. The rearrangement joins TRBV5-1 to TRBJ1-1, with TRBD1 as a possible D gene (5 bases). There are 15 residues in the CDR3. Trimming pared 4 bases from V and 1 base from J, leaving 14 bases between. The germline gives CDR1 SGHRS, CDR2 YFSETQ. CDR3 coding DNA: TGCGCCAGCAGCACCGACAGCCCCGGGAACACTGAAGCTTTCTTT. Translation: CASSTDSPGNTEAFF. Full variable domain (rest looked up from reference TRBV5-1 and TRBJ1-1): KAGVTQTPRYLIKTRGQQVTLSCSPISGHRSVSWYQQTPGQGLQFLFEYFSETQRNKGNFPGRFSGRQFSNSRSEMNVSTLELGDSALYLCASSTDSPGNTEAFFGQGTRLTVV.

The chain combines TRBV20-1 with TRBJ1-2; D may be TRBD1 (5 bases). V shed 4 bases and J shed 3 bases, with 6 bases lying between them. The CDR3 covers 11 residues. In germline, CDR1 is DFQATT, CDR2 SNEGSKA (reference sequence). CDR3 DNA sequence: TGCAGTGCTACCAGGGACTATGGCTACACCTTC. Translation gives CSATRDYGYTF.

This clone appeared a few times. This sequence joins TRBV6-5 and TRBJ2-7; 9 bases are a match to TRBD2. In germline, CDR1 is MNHEY, CDR2 SVGAGI. Trimming at V came to 2 bases and at J to 3 bases, leaving 5 bases not matched to a gene. This CDR3 region has 15 residues. CDR3: CASSYGPSGDYEQYF. CDR3 bases: TGTGCCAGCAGTTACGGCCCTAGCGGGGACTACGAGCAGTACTTC.

This chain uses TRBV20-1 with TRBJ2-5; D gene unclear. CDR3 length equals 10 residues. Trimming cost V 6 bases and J 5 bases, with 7 bases left between them. CDR1 is DFQATT, CDR2 SNEGSKA, per germline (reference sequence). CDR3 coding DNA: TGCAGTGCCCCTCAGGAGACCCAGTACTTC. This encodes CSAPQETQYF.

The V call is TRBV2, the J call TRBJ1-4; 8 bases map to TRBD1. V lost 5 bases to trimming and J lost 4 bases; unmatched junction nucleotides: 6. Germline loops: CDR1 SNHLY, CDR2 FYNNEI. This CDR3 region has 15 residues. Here the CDR3 reads CASSTDRDINEKLFF. CDR3 DNA sequence: TGTGCCAGCAGTACGGACAGGGACATTAATGAAAAACTGTTTTTT.

V is TRBV29-1 and J is TRBJ2-2, with TRBD1 matching 9 bases. This CDR3 comprises 14 residues. The ends lost 7 bases at V and 6 bases at J; junction bases unmatched: 9. Per the germline V gene, CDR1 is SQVTM and CDR2 is ANQGSEA. This chain's CDR3 is CSGMGDREAGELFF. The CDR3 DNA follows: TGCAGCGGGATGGGGGACAGGGAAGCCGGGGAGCTGTTTTTT.

This clone was observed a handful of times. This chain connects TRBV5-1 to TRBJ2-1; 10 bases align to TRBD2. V trimming: 1 base; J trimming: 1 base; junction bases outside the gene matches: 5. CDR1 SGHRS and CDR2 YFSETQ come from the germline V gene. The CDR3 extends over 17 amino acids. This CDR3 reads CASSLSTSGTSYNEQFF. CDR3 coding DNA: TGCGCCAGCAGCTTGTCAACTAGCGGGACATCCTACAATGAGCAGTTCTTC.

This clone was counted a few times. This rearrangement joins TRBV29-1 to TRBJ2-3, with 12 positions matching TRBD1. The germline V gene has CDR1 SQVTM and CDR2 ANQGSEA. This CDR3 comprises 15 residues. Unmatched junction bases numbered 8, after V lost 6 bases and J lost 4 bases. CDR3 nucleotide sequence: TGCAGCGTGACCGGGACAGGGGGCTTCGCAGATACGCAGTATTTT. It codes for CSVTGTGGFADTQYF.

In its sample, this clone was seen a few times. The chain recombines TRBV18 with TRBJ2-5, with D unresolved. V lost 3 bases, J lost 0 bases, and 5 bases lay in between. This CDR3 comprises 13 residues. The germline V gene has CDR1 KGHSH and CDR2 LQKENI. CDR3 sequence reads: CASSPTNQETQYF. Written as DNA, the CDR3 is TGTGCCAGCTCACCGACAAACCAAGAGACCCAGTACTTC.

The rearrangement links TRBV27 to TRBJ1-2, with a possible D match to TRBD1 (6 bases). The CDR3 extends over 13 amino acids. V lost 6 bases, J lost 6 bases, and 14 bases lay in between. Looked up from germline, CDR1 is MNHEY and CDR2 is SMNVEV (reference sequence). CDR3 in DNA: TGTGCCAGCAGCCAAACAGGGATCGATGGCTACACCTTC. Encoded protein: CASSQTGIDGYTF.

This clone was recorded a few times. The rearrangement uses TRBV30 and TRBJ1-2; TRBD1 is a possible D gene (5 bases). The CDR3 sequence is 14 residues long. The germline V gene has CDR1 GTSNPN and CDR2 SVGIG (reference sequence). V dropped 4 bases and J dropped 1 base, with 13 bases sitting between them. CDR3: CAWTTDDVNYGYTF. Here the CDR3 DNA reads TGTGCCTGGACGACAGACGACGTTAACTATGGCTACACCTTC.

This rearrangement joins TRBV14 to TRBJ2-7, with 10 bases identical to TRBD2. This CDR3 comprises 17 residues. Per germline, CDR1 SGHDN and CDR2 FVKESK. V was clipped by 2 bases and J by 0 bases; unmatched bases: 7. CDR3 nucleotides: TGTGCCAGCAGCCAACTAAAGGGACTAGCGAGCTCCTACGAGCAGTACTTC. Translation: CASSQLKGLASSYEQYF.

V and J are TRBV15 and TRBJ1-2; D is unresolved. This CDR3 spans 12 amino acids. Germline loops: CDR1 LNHNV, CDR2 YYDKDF (reference sequence). The V and J ends lost 4 bases and 7 bases respectively, with 10 bases between them. The CDR3 loop is CATSKQDSGYTF. CDR3 DNA sequence: TGTGCCACCAGCAAACAAGATTCTGGCTACACCTTC.

In its sample, this clone was seen a few times. The chain couples TRBV5-6 to TRBJ2-5; D is perhaps TRBD2 (5 bases). Trimming stripped 1 base from V and 5 bases from J, with 15 bases between. The CDR3 spans 15 residues. In germline, CDR1 is SGHDT, CDR2 YYEEEE. The CDR3: CASSLIVLDAETQYF. The CDR3, as DNA: TGTGCCAGCAGCTTGATTGTACTAGATGCGGAGACCCAGTACTTC.

J is TRBJ2-1 and V is TRBV9; 10 nucleotides match TRBD2. CDR3 length: 17 amino acids. V dropped 4 bases and J dropped 4; count of bases not matched to a gene: 11. CDR1 is SGDLS, CDR2 YYNGEE, per germline. CDR3 DNA: TGTGCCAGCAGCCCGCGGTCAGCTAGCGGGAGATACAATGAGCAGTTCTTC. This sequence encodes CASSPRSASGRYNEQFF.

This clone was detected only a few times. The V gene is TRBV28, the J gene TRBJ2-7; D uncertain. The V end was cut by 3 bases, the J end by 0 bases, with 9 bases between. Germline loops: CDR1 MDHEN, CDR2 SYDVKM. The CDR3 has 14 residues. The CDR3 loop reads CASSLTWSSYEQYF. For the CDR3, the DNA is TGTGCCAGCAGTTTGACTTGGAGCTCCTACGAGCAGTACTTC.

The V and J genes are TRBV7-9 and TRBJ2-1, with D perhaps matching TRBD2 (5 bases). The CDR3 runs 18 residues. Trimming removed 0 bases from V and 3 bases from J, with 18 bases in between. Germline CDR1 reads SEHNR; CDR2 reads FQNEAQ (reference sequence). The CDR3 DNA is TGTGCCAGCAGCTTAGCGGGAGTTTCCCTAACCGACTACAATGAGCAGTTCTTC. Residues: CASSLAGVSLTDYNEQFF.

The chain joins TRBV5-6 to TRBJ2-6; 8 bases align to TRBD2. Germline V lookup: CDR1 SGHDT, CDR2 YYEEEE. The CDR3 loop spans 17 amino acids. J lost 0 bases, V lost 4 bases, and 6 bases had no gene match. CDR3 nucleotide sequence: TGTGCCAGCAGCCCACCCCGGGGGGGCTCTGGGGCCAACGTCCTGACTTTC. Amino acids: CASSPPRGGSGANVLTF.

This clone has only a few counts. The gene calls are TRBV4-1 and TRBJ1-2; 9 bases agree with TRBD1. V lost 2 bases to trimming and J lost 7 bases; unmatched junction nucleotides: 5. Germline V CDR1 and CDR2: MGHRA, YSYEKL. The CDR3 is made up of 14 amino acids. CDR3 in amino acids: CASSQNQGQGGYTF. Written as DNA, the CDR3 is TGCGCCAGCAGCCAAAATCAGGGACAGGGTGGCTACACCTTC.

The rearrangement uses TRBV5-1 and TRBJ1-1; a weak D match, TRBD1 (6 bases). CDR3 size: 14 residues. CDR1 is SGHRS and CDR2 is YFSETQ in the germline V gene. The germline V and J ends were trimmed by 4 bases and 1 base, with 11 bases remaining between them. The CDR3 here is CASSNRAANTEAFF. CDR3 nucleotide sequence: TGCGCCAGCAGCAACAGGGCAGCGAACACTGAAGCTTTCTTT. The full variable domain, rest sourced from reference TRBV5-1 and TRBJ1-1, is KAGVTQTPRYLIKTRGQQVTLSCSPISGHRSVSWYQQTPGQGLQFLFEYFSETQRNKGNFPGRFSGRQFSNSRSEMNVSTLELGDSALYLCASSNRAANTEAFFGQGTRLTVV.

The rearrangement joins TRBV6-5 to TRBJ2-7; 16 bases align to TRBD2. J gave up 12 bases and V 5 bases, and 4 bases lay outside the gene matches. This CDR3 spans 13 amino acids. Germline V gene lookup returns CDR1 MNHEY and CDR2 SVGAGI. CDR3 DNA sequence: TGTGCCAGCAGTGGGACTAGCGGGAGGGTAGCGTACTTC. Its translation is CASSGTSGRVAYF.

The chain uses TRBV15 and TRBJ2-7, with a possible D match to TRBD2 (5 bases). Germline CDR1 reads LNHNV; CDR2 reads YYDKDF (reference sequence). V shed 6 bases and J shed 0 bases, with 6 bases lying between them. This CDR3 contains 12 residues. The CDR3 coding sequence is TGTGCCACCAGTGGACTCTCCTACGAGCAGTACTTC. This encodes CATSGLSYEQYF.

The V gene is TRBV18, the J gene TRBJ2-1, with TRBD2 as a possible D gene (5 bases). This CDR3 has 14 amino acids. Trimming pared 2 bases from V and 3 bases from J, leaving 8 bases between. The germline V gene encodes CDR1 KGHSH and CDR2 LQKENI. The CDR3 nucleotides are TGTGCCAGCTCACCATCCAGCGGCTACAATGAGCAGTTCTTC. Its protein product is CASSPSSGYNEQFF.